These 23 T cell receptor beta chains were all obtained from the same sample, sequenced in a study of T-cell memory formation after mild COVID-19. MiXCR, run by TCRdb on the 5' RACE reads, gives a single entry per CDR3 protein. The sample includes about 470,000 distinct CDR3 sequences, around a quarter of them seen just once. The sequenced sample was PBMCs or a T cell subset sorted from them (not recorded which). The source is an adult woman who had mild COVID-19 (a few samples of this study predate the infection). Cell type and time point are not known.

The sample holds a few counts of this clonotype. This chain joins TRBV6-5 and TRBJ2-1; 12 bases align to TRBD2. This CDR3 has 15 residues. Per germline, CDR1 MNHEY and CDR2 SVGAGI. Trimming took 5 bases from V and 8 from J; bases not matched to a gene: 7. CDR3 region: CASSRLAGAGHEQFF. In nucleotides, the CDR3 is TGTGCCAGCAGTCGACTAGCGGGGGCAGGGCATGAGCAGTTCTTC.

The V and J genes are TRBV11-3 and TRBJ1-6; 10 bases map to TRBD1. Germline CDR1 reads SGHNT; CDR2 reads YENEEA. J was trimmed by 2 bases and V by 2 bases; bases with no gene match: 3. The CDR3 extends over 17 amino acids. The CDR3 loop is CASSLRDRGPYNSPLHF. CDR3 nucleotide sequence: TGTGCCAGCAGCTTAAGGGACAGGGGTCCCTATAATTCACCCCTCCACTTT.

This clonotype has more than one count but fewer than ten. The J gene is TRBJ1-6, the V gene TRBV12-3 or TRBV12-4; possible D gene TRBD1, 6 bases. Deletions cut 4 bases from V and 9 bases from J, with 10 bases between. This CDR3 comprises 13 residues. CDR3 loop: CASSYRVGSPLHF. The CDR3 DNA follows: TGTGCCAGCAGTTACAGGGTCGGTTCACCCCTCCACTTT.

The chain recombines TRBV4-1 with TRBJ1-6, with D perhaps matching TRBD1 (5 bases). The CDR3 is 15 residues long. CDR1 is MGHRA, CDR2 YSYEKL, per germline. V lost 1 base to trimming and J lost 9 bases, with 13 bases between them. CDR3 in DNA: TGCGCCAGCAGCCAAGTGGCAGGGTCGGGTTCACCCCTCCACTTT. It specifies CASSQVAGSGSPLHF.

The chain uses TRBV9 and TRBJ2-2, with 9 positions matching TRBD2. Losses at the gene ends were 3 bases for V and 4 bases for J; bases not matched to a gene: 7. Germline V gene data show CDR1 as SGDLS and CDR2 as YYNGEE. This CDR3 spans 16 amino acids. The DNA for the CDR3 is TGTGCCAGCAGCGGCGGGGGGGCCGTACGCACCGGGGAGCTGTTTTTT. Amino acid sequence: CASSGGGAVRTGELFF.

This clonotype was seen more than once but under ten times. This sequence joins TRBV14 and TRBJ2-3; D might be TRBD2 (6 bases). Germline lookup yields CDR1 SGHDN and CDR2 FVKESK. The CDR3 sequence is 13 residues long. V gave up 3 bases and J gave up 11 bases, with 15 bases separating them. In nucleotides, the CDR3 is TGTGCCAGCAGCCAGGAACTAGCTTTGCTGCAGTATTTT. Residues: CASSQELALLQYF.

This clonotype was observed a handful of times. This chain links TRBV29-1 with TRBJ1-1; D perhaps matches TRBD1 (6 bases). Trimming took off 6 bases at V and 7 bases at J, with 15 bases between the two ends. There are 12 residues in the CDR3. CDR1 and CDR2 from the germline V gene are SQVTM and ANQGSEA. CDR3 coding DNA: TGCAGCGTCCAACAGGGAGTTGTTGAAGCTTTCTTT. This sequence encodes CSVQQGVVEAFF.

The rearrangement links TRBV19 to TRBJ1-6, with 7 bases fitting TRBD1. This CDR3 is built from 14 residues. The V gene end was trimmed by 8 bases and the J gene end by 4 bases; junction bases not matched to a gene: 5. Germline values: CDR1 LNHDA, CDR2 SQIVND (reference sequence). CDR3 amino acids: CASGRGVYNSPLHF. CDR3 nucleotide sequence: TGTGCCAGTGGCAGGGGGGTTTATAATTCACCCCTCCACTTT.

Concerning this clonotype: One end of the junction is discordant with germline, which a read error may explain. The chain uses TRBV7-8 and TRBJ2-1, with D possibly being TRBD2 (7 bases). The CDR3 runs to 14 residues. Germline CDR1 is SGHVS and CDR2 is FQNEAQ. CDR3 in amino acids: CASKEGGPYNDQFF. Here the CDR3 DNA reads TGTGCCAGCAAAGAGGGGGGGCCCTACAATGATCAGTTCTTC.

This clonotype was counted only a few times. The chain joins TRBV5-1 to TRBJ2-5; D is ambiguous. The length of the CDR3 is 13 residues. V gave up 4 bases and J gave up 1 base, with 8 bases separating them. CDR1 and CDR2 (germline): SGHRS, YFSETQ. CDR3 region: CASSIPTQETQYF. Here the CDR3 DNA reads TGCGCCAGCAGCATCCCCACCCAAGAGACCCAGTACTTC.

This clonotype occurred a few times. The chain carries TRBV2 and TRBJ2-3; D might be TRBD2 (6 bases). The germline V and J ends were trimmed by 8 bases and 0 bases, with 12 bases remaining between them. CDR1 is SNHLY, CDR2 FYNNEI, per germline. The CDR3 sequence is 14 residues long. CDR3 sequence reads: CASRLDLSTDTQYF. DNA for the CDR3: TGTGCCAGCCGACTAGACCTCAGCACAGATACGCAGTATTTT.

This clonotype came up a few times. J is TRBJ2-7 and V is TRBV24-1, with no clear D. Trimming pared 3 bases from V and 3 bases from J, leaving 8 bases between. This CDR3 has 13 residues. From germline, CDR1 is KGHDR and CDR2 SFDVKD. The CDR3: CATSDPISYEQYF. The CDR3 DNA reads as TGTGCCACCAGTGATCCGATCAGCTACGAGCAGTACTTC.

This clonotype was observed a few times. CDR3 nucleotides: TGCGCCAGCAGCTTGCCCCCCACAGGGCCCGAGGAAGCTTTCTTT. Amino acid sequence: CASSLPPTGPEEAFF. The V and J genes are TRBV5-1 and TRBJ1-1; weak D call: TRBD1 (6 bases). This CDR3 spans 15 amino acids. V was cut by 1 base and J by 8 bases, with 18 bases left in between. Germline CDR1 reads SGHRS; CDR2 reads YFSETQ.

The chain combines TRBV12-3 or TRBV12-4 with TRBJ2-1; D is possibly TRBD1 (6 bases). Deletions cut 5 bases from V and 4 bases from J, with 21 bases between. This CDR3 contains 17 residues. The CDR3 loop is CASSHRGLWGPYNEQFF. The CDR3 DNA follows: TGTGCCAGCAGTCACCGAGGACTTTGGGGGCCTTACAATGAGCAGTTCTTC.

A few counts support this clonotype. The chain is built from TRBV23-1 and TRBJ2-4; D call uncertain. TRBV23-1 falls under the ORF class, with uncertain function. V shed 0 bases and J shed 3 bases, with 12 bases lying between them. This CDR3 contains 16 residues. The CDR3 here is CASSQSRPLIKNIQYF. CDR3 nucleotide sequence: TGCGCCAGCAGTCAATCGCGGCCGCTGATCAAAAACATTCAGTACTTC.

This clonotype has only a few counts. V and J are TRBV6-4 and TRBJ2-3; 10 bases align to TRBD2. Looked up from germline, CDR1 is MRHNA and CDR2 is SNTAGT. The V segment lost 7 bases and the J segment 0 bases; nucleotides outside the gene matches: 7. CDR3 length: 16 residues. The CDR3 DNA reads as TGTGCCAGCAACGTTATTAGCGGGGGGAGCACAGATACGCAGTATTTT. This translates into CASNVISGGSTDTQYF.

CDR3 region: CASSERGREETQYF. CDR3 coding DNA: TGTGCCAGCAGTGAACGCGGCAGAGAAGAGACCCAGTACTTC. The V and J genes are TRBV6-1 and TRBJ2-5; D gene ambiguous. CDR1 is MNHNS, CDR2 SASEGT, per germline. The CDR3 consists of 14 residues. Trimming removed 2 bases at V and 3 bases at J, with 10 bases between.

The genes are TRBV20-1 and TRBJ2-7; 7 nucleotides agree with TRBD2. The V and J ends lost 3 bases and 2 bases, in that order; junction bases with no gene match: 7. The CDR3 runs 14 residues. The germline V gene has CDR1 DFQATT and CDR2 SNEGSKA (reference sequence). The DNA for the CDR3 is TGCAGTGCTAGCCCAGCGGGGAGGGCCTACGAGCAGTACTTC. Protein product: CSASPAGRAYEQYF.

The rearrangement links TRBV7-6 to TRBJ2-3; unclear D gene. The CDR3 contains 15 residues. CDR1 is SGHVS and CDR2 is FNYEAQ in the germline V gene. The germline V and J ends were trimmed by 5 bases and 2 bases, with 14 bases remaining between them. CDR3 nucleotides: TGTGCCAGCAGCCTCCAGGCGTTCTCCACAGATACGCAGTATTTT. It translates to CASSLQAFSTDTQYF.

This clonotype was found a few times. The chain couples TRBV5-6 to TRBJ2-1, with 7 bases matching TRBD2. CDR3 length equals 12 residues. Per the germline V gene, CDR1 is SGHDT and CDR2 is YYEEEE. The junction had 6 bases not matched to a gene; V was cut back by 3 bases and J by 12 bases. CDR3: CASSWGGSRQFF. The CDR3 coding sequence is TGTGCCAGCAGCTGGGGGGGTAGCAGGCAGTTCTTC.

This chain links TRBV7-7 with TRBJ2-1, with 12 bases identical to TRBD2. The ends lost 1 base at V and 8 bases at J; junction bases unmatched: 9. This CDR3 contains 17 residues. Germline loops: CDR1 SSHAT, CDR2 FNYEAQ (reference sequence). Here the CDR3 DNA reads TGTGCCAGCAGCTTAGGGGCTAGCGGGGGGGCCCTGGATGAGCAGTTCTTC. Protein product: CASSLGASGGALDEQFF.

This clonotype was observed a few times. The chain joins TRBV5-1 to TRBJ2-1, with 13 bases matching TRBD2. The CDR3 is 16 residues long. Germline CDR1 SGHRS, CDR2 YFSETQ. The V and J ends lost 4 bases and 4 bases, in that order; junction bases with no gene match: 5. CDR3 nucleotide sequence: TGCGCCAGCAGCGTAGGGACTAGCGGGAATTACAATGAGCAGTTCTTC. Its translation is CASSVGTSGNYNEQFF.

This clonotype was picked up a small number of times. The gene calls are TRBV7-3 and TRBJ1-2, with a weak D call TRBD1 (5 bases). V lost 5 bases and J lost 5, with 12 bases in between. This CDR3 has 13 residues. The germline V gene encodes CDR1 SGHTA and CDR2 FQGTGA. The CDR3 spells CASSTQGGYGYTF. Here the CDR3 DNA reads TGTGCCAGCAGCACCCAGGGTGGATATGGCTACACCTTC.